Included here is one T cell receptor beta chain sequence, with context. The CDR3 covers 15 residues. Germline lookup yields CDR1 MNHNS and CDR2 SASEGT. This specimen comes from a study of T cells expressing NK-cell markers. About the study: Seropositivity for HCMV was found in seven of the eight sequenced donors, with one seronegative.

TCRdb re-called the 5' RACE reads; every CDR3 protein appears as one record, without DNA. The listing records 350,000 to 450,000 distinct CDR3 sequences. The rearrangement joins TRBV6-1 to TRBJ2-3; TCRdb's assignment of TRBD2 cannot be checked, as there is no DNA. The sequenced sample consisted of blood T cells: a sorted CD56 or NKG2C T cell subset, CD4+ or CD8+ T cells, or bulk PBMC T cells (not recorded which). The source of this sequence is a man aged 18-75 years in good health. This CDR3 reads CASSLAGGLVDTQYF.